These 6 T cell receptor beta chains originate from one sample sequenced in a study of blood T cell repertoires in COVID-19. Using immunoSEQ multiplex PCR, the repertoire was profiled, and TCRdb retains in-frame clones only, with some absent. Among about 33,000 clones listed, roughly nine tenths were seen once. The sample comprised peripheral blood. The origin of the receptors is a woman over 75 with active or convalescent COVID-19.

This rearrangement joins TRBV19 to TRBJ1-3; D unclear. V dropped 7 bases and J dropped 0 bases, with 10 bases sitting between them. The germline CDR1 and CDR2 sequences are LNHDA and SQIVND (reference sequence). The CDR3 is 14 residues long. Here the CDR3 reads CASTDGFSGNTIYF. The CDR3 bases are TGTGCCAGTACCGACGGGTTCTCTGGAAACACCATATATTTT.

The rearrangement joins TRBV11-2 to TRBJ1-4; no firm D call. V lost 1 base to trimming and J lost 8 bases, with 5 bases between them. This CDR3 comprises 12 residues. Germline V gene sequence: CDR1 SGHAT, CDR2 FQNNGV. The CDR3 loop reads CASSLGGEKLFF. CDR3 sequence (DNA): TGTGCCAGCAGCTTAGGAGGAGAAAAACTGTTTTTT.

The genes are TRBV27 and TRBJ2-7; 11 positions match TRBD1. With V trimmed by 5 bases and J by 5 bases, 14 bases remained unmatched. From germline, CDR1 is MNHEY and CDR2 SMNVEV (reference sequence). The CDR3 is 17 amino acids. The CDR3 here is CASSHLPRDRGLNEQYF. CDR3 DNA: TGTGCCAGCAGTCATCTCCCTAGGGACAGGGGGTTGAACGAGCAGTACTTC.

J is TRBJ1-3 and V is TRBV6-6; the D is unclear. The CDR3 sequence is 15 residues long. CDR1 MNHNY and CDR2 SVGAGI come from the germline V gene (reference sequence). Trimming removed 5 bases at V and 6 bases at J, with 17 bases between. The chain's CDR3 is CASSPQSLPANTIYF. CDR3 nucleotide sequence: TGTGCCAGCAGTCCACAGTCCTTACCTGCAAACACCATATATTTT.

This clone came up once. The chain carries TRBV14 and TRBJ2-2; D is unresolved. Germline CDR1 and CDR2: SGHDN and FVKESK. V was shortened by 3 bases and J by 0 bases, with 5 bases between the two germline ends. This CDR3 spans 14 amino acids. The DNA for the CDR3 is TGTGCCAGCAGCCATATTTCGAACACCGGGGAGCTGTTTTTT. This codes for CASSHISNTGELFF.

This chain links TRBV27 with TRBJ1-2; a possible D gene is TRBD1 (5 bases). Trimming pared 1 base from V and 2 bases from J, leaving 11 bases between. The CDR3 has 15 amino acids. CDR1 and CDR2 from the germline V gene are MNHEY and SMNVEV (reference sequence). Here the CDR3 reads CASSLFSRANYGYTF. For the CDR3, the DNA is TGTGCCAGCAGTTTATTTTCCAGGGCCAACTATGGCTACACCTTC.